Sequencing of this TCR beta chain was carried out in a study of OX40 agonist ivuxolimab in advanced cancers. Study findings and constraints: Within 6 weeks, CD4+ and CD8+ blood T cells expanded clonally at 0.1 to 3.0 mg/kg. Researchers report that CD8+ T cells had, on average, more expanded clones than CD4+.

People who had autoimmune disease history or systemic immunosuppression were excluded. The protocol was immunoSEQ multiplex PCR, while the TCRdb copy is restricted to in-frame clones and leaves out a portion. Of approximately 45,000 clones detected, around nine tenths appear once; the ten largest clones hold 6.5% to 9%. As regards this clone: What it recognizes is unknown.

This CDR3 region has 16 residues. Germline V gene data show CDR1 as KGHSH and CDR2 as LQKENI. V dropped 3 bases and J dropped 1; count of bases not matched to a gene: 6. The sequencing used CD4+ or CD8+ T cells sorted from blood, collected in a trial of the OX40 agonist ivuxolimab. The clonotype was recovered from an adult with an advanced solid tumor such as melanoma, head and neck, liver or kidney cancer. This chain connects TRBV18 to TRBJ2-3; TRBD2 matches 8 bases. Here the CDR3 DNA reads TGTGCCAGCTCACCGACTAGCGAGAGACGCACAGATACGCAGTATTTT. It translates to CASSPTSERRTDTQYF.